These 21 T cell receptor beta chains came from one sample sequenced in a study of technical replicates of blood from a handful of donors. Data came from immunoSEQ multiplex PCR; TCRdb stores just in-frame clones and leaves some out. Of around 70,000 clones listed, 94% are singletons. The sample comprised T cells isolated from PBMCs. These receptor sequences come from a human donor in good health.

V gene TRBV19 combines with J gene TRBJ2-2, with no clear D. CDR1 is LNHDA and CDR2 is SQIVND in the germline V gene (reference sequence). V lost 2 bases and J 6 bases, leaving 4 bases between the germline ends. The CDR3 sequence is 12 residues long. The CDR3 DNA sequence: TGTGCCAGTAGTATACAATCCGGGGAGCTGTTTTTT. Residues: CASSIQSGELFF. The variable domain in full, completed from reference TRBV19 and TRBJ2-2, reads DGGITQSPKYLFRKEGQNVTLSCEQNLNHDAMYWYRQDPGQGLRLIYYSQIVNDFQKGDIAEGYSVSREKKESFPLTVTSAQKNPTAFYLCASSIQSGELFFGEGSRLTVL.

V is TRBV11-2 and J is TRBJ2-1; weak D call: TRBD2 (5 bases). CDR3 size: 15 residues. The germline V and J ends were trimmed by 2 bases and 1 base, with 9 bases remaining between them. Germline V gives CDR1 SGHAT, CDR2 FQNNGV. The CDR3 DNA reads TGTGCCAGCAGCTTACGGAGGACTTCCTACAATGAGCAGTTCTTC. Translation gives CASSLRRTSYNEQFF.

The J gene is TRBJ1-5, the V gene TRBV9; TRBD1 is a possible D gene (5 bases). Germline V gene lookup returns CDR1 SGDLS and CDR2 YYNGEE. CDR3 length: 16 amino acids. V lost 0 bases to trimming and J lost 3 bases, with 13 bases between them. DNA for the CDR3: TGTGCCAGCAGCGTAGGTCCCGGGGGAGACAATCAGCCCCAGCATTTT. It codes for CASSVGPGGDNQPQHF.

This chain links TRBV7-3 with TRBJ2-2; 16 bases agree with TRBD2. V was pared by 2 bases and J by 4 bases, with 4 bases of the junction left unmatched. The CDR3 extends over 18 amino acids. Germline V gene sequence: CDR1 SGHTA, CDR2 FQGTGA. This CDR3 reads CASSLLGTSGRGTGELFF. The CDR3 DNA follows: TGTGCCAGCAGCTTACTGGGGACTAGCGGGAGGGGCACCGGGGAGCTGTTTTTT.

This clone was found once. The V and J genes are TRBV6-1 and TRBJ2-7; D gene uncertain. Trimming stripped 4 bases from V and 2 bases from J, with 9 bases between. Germline CDR1 MNHNS, CDR2 SASEGT. This CDR3 is 13 amino acids long. As DNA, the CDR3 is TGTGCCAGCAGTGTAACTCCTACCTACGAGCAGTACTTC. Amino acid sequence: CASSVTPTYEQYF.

The CDR3 reads CASQARGRGPDNEQFF. CDR3 coding DNA: TGTGCCAGCCAAGCTCGGGGCAGGGGGCCGGACAATGAGCAGTTCTTC. This rearrangement joins TRBV9 to TRBJ2-1, with 8 bases lining up with TRBD1. Per germline, CDR1 SGDLS and CDR2 YYNGEE. With V trimmed by 7 bases and J by 5 bases, 14 bases remained unmatched. The CDR3 consists of 16 residues.

This clone has only one observation. The V gene is TRBV27, the J gene TRBJ2-1; the D is unclear. Germline values: CDR1 MNHEY, CDR2 SMNVEV (reference sequence). This CDR3 has 14 residues. V was trimmed by 6 bases and J by 4 bases, leaving 13 bases between them. The CDR3 DNA is TGTGCCAGCAGGCTGGGCGCGTGGTACAATGAGCAGTTCTTC. This codes for CASRLGAWYNEQFF.

CDR3 region: CASSLSNRLGPEAFF. CDR3 DNA: TGTGCCAGCAGCTTAAGCAACAGGTTAGGACCTGAAGCTTTCTTT. V and J are TRBV7-8 and TRBJ1-1, with D perhaps matching TRBD1 (5 bases). Germline V lookup: CDR1 SGHVS, CDR2 FQNEAQ. This CDR3 comprises 15 residues. Trimming removed 2 bases at V and 6 bases at J, with 16 bases between.

This clone was seen just once. This chain uses TRBV9 with TRBJ2-7; D ambiguous. The germline V gene encodes CDR1 SGDLS and CDR2 YYNGEE. V was shortened by 0 bases and J by 0 bases, with 19 bases between the two germline ends. The CDR3 covers 18 residues. CDR3 bases: TGTGCCAGCAGCGTAGGAGGTCTTGATAGTCGAAGCTCCTACGAGCAGTACTTC. It specifies CASSVGGLDSRSSYEQYF. The variable domain in full, completed from reference TRBV9 and TRBJ2-7, reads DSGVTQTPKHLITATGQRVTLRCSPRSGDLSVYWYQQSLDQGLQFLIQYYNGEERAKGNILERFSAQQFPDLHSELNLSSLELGDSALYFCASSVGGLDSRSSYEQYFGPGTRLTVT.

This sequence joins TRBV5-5 and TRBJ2-7; 7 positions agree with TRBD1. J lost 3 bases, V lost 6 bases, and 15 bases had no gene match. The CDR3 spans 16 residues. Germline CDR1 is SGHKS and CDR2 is YYEKEE (reference sequence). The CDR3: CASKKRTGTDLYEQYF. The CDR3 DNA reads as TGTGCCAGCAAAAAGCGAACCGGGACAGACCTCTACGAGCAGTACTTC.

V gene TRBV11-3 combines with J gene TRBJ2-1; D call uncertain. The V and J ends lost 1 base and 1 base respectively, with 8 bases between them. Germline loops: CDR1 SGHNT, CDR2 YENEEA. The length of the CDR3 is 15 residues. CDR3 DNA: TGTGCCAGCAGCTTAGCGAGTGAATCCTACAATGAGCAGTTCTTC. The encoded protein is CASSLASESYNEQFF.

The chain couples TRBV19 to TRBJ1-2, with D perhaps matching TRBD1 (6 bases). V lost 1 base, J lost 4 bases, and 13 bases lay in between. Germline V gene data show CDR1 as LNHDA and CDR2 as SQIVND (reference sequence). The CDR3 consists of 15 residues. The CDR3 region has the DNA TGTGCCAGTAGTATAGGCACAGGGTCTCGCTATGGCTACACCTTC. This gives the protein CASSIGTGSRYGYTF.

The genes are TRBV14 and TRBJ2-3, with 11 bases aligning to TRBD2. The ends lost 0 bases at V and 6 bases at J; junction bases unmatched: 11. Germline assignment: CDR1 SGHDN and CDR2 FVKESK. CDR3 size: 18 residues. The CDR3 coding sequence is TGTGCCAGCAGCCAAGATGTTCGGACTAGCGGGTTAGAGGATACGCAGTATTTT. Its protein is CASSQDVRTSGLEDTQYF.

The chain carries TRBV6-5 and TRBJ1-5; 9 bases agree with TRBD1. The CDR3 is 15 residues long. V gave up 6 bases and J gave up 6 bases; unmatched junction bases: 9. Germline V gene sequence: CDR1 MNHEY, CDR2 SVGAGI. CDR3 in amino acids: CASSPRDRAFQPQHF. In DNA form, the CDR3 reads TGTGCCAGCAGCCCCCGGGACAGGGCATTTCAGCCCCAGCATTTT.

J is TRBJ2-7 and V is TRBV7-2, with TRBD2 matching 9 bases. The CDR3 has 19 amino acids. Unmatched junction bases numbered 14, after V lost 0 bases and J lost 2 bases. The germline CDR1 and CDR2 sequences are SGHTA and FQGNSA. CDR3 nucleotide sequence: TGTGCCAGCAGCTTAGCTCGGACTAGCGAAACTCAGCTTCCCTACGAGCAGTACTTC. It translates to CASSLARTSETQLPYEQYF.

This sequence joins TRBV4-1 and TRBJ2-7, with a tentative D call TRBD2 (5 bases). This CDR3 contains 13 residues. V was clipped by 2 bases and J by 5 bases, with 10 bases between them. Germline CDR1 and CDR2: MGHRA and YSYEKL. CDR3 in amino acids: CASSQRGGDEQYF. CDR3 coding DNA: TGCGCCAGCAGCCAACGGGGTGGAGACGAGCAGTACTTC.

V gene TRBV6-1 combines with J gene TRBJ2-7; tentative D call: TRBD1 (5 bases). CDR1 MNHNS and CDR2 SASEGT come from the germline V gene. The CDR3 length is 12 residues. V shed 6 bases and J shed 0 bases, with 6 bases lying between them. The DNA of the CDR3 is TGTGCCAGCAGCAGGGCCTCCTACGAGCAGTACTTC. Translating gives CASSRASYEQYF.

The gene calls are TRBV7-8 and TRBJ1-1, with 7 positions matching TRBD1. After removal of 3 bases from V and 7 bases from J, the junction contained 8 bases not matched to a gene. The CDR3 loop spans 14 amino acids. CDR1 is SGHVS and CDR2 is FQNEAQ in the germline V gene. This CDR3 is CASSFDRDRLEAFF. CDR3 DNA: TGTGCCAGCAGCTTTGACCGGGACAGACTTGAAGCTTTCTTT.

This sequence joins TRBV9 and TRBJ2-5, with D perhaps matching TRBD1 (5 bases). The CDR3 loop spans 16 amino acids. The V gene lost 4 bases and the J gene lost 5 bases, with 21 bases spanning the gap. The germline CDR1 and CDR2 sequences are SGDLS and YYNGEE. CDR3 bases: TGTGCCAGCAGCCCTTACGGCTTAGACAGTTCGGAGACCCAGTACTTC. It encodes CASSPYGLDSSETQYF.

The chain combines TRBV29-1 with TRBJ1-2; maybe TRBD1 (5 bases). The germline V gene has CDR1 SQVTM and CDR2 ANQGSEA. The ends were cut back, 3 bases at V and 4 bases at J, with 21 bases in the middle. This CDR3 has 16 amino acids. CDR3 bases: TGCAGCGTTGATTTTTCAGCCGCCAGGGCCCTCTATGGCTACACCTTC. Translating gives CSVDFSAARALYGYTF.

The V and J genes are TRBV2 and TRBJ2-7; 13 nucleotides match TRBD2. Trimming took 7 bases from V and 6 from J; bases not matched to a gene: 9. CDR1 is SNHLY, CDR2 FYNNEI, per germline. The CDR3 is 15 amino acids. CDR3 protein: CASKLMGLAGTEQYF. As DNA, the CDR3 is TGTGCCAGCAAATTAATGGGACTAGCGGGAACCGAGCAGTACTTC.